This record covers a single T cell receptor beta chain. Its antigen is unknown. The sample comes from a study of cytomegalovirus exposure and HLA in healthy donors. Study conclusions and caveats: TCR beta sequences reportedly predicted most subjects' HLA-A and HLA-B alleles accurately.

The study ran its PCR with 60 Vbeta and 13 Jbeta primers. TCRdb's copy holds only in-frame clones and misses some; the assay was immunoSEQ multiplex PCR. Of about 79,000 clones in the sample, around 70% were seen once. The clonotype originates from a man aged 55-75 years in good health and CMV-seronegative. Sequencing was carried out using PBMCs.

The CDR3 DNA sequence: TGTGCCAGCAGCTTGACTAGCGGGGGTTACACCGGGGAGCTGTTTTTT. It codes for CASSLTSGGYTGELFF. The rearrangement joins TRBV11-2 to TRBJ2-2; 12 bases agree with TRBD2. The CDR3 consists of 16 residues. V shed 3 bases and J 3 bases; nucleotides not matched to a gene: 2. The germline gives CDR1 SGHAT, CDR2 FQNNGV.